This T cell receptor (beta chain) was captured in a study of blood T cell repertoires in COVID-19. Profiling relied on immunoSEQ multiplex PCR, and the TCRdb table lists in-frame clones only, not all of them. The sample lists 150,000 or so clones; 65% to 90% were seen once. Germline CDR1 and CDR2: GTSNPN and SVGIG (reference sequence). There are 11 residues in the CDR3. Trimming took off 0 bases at V and 3 bases at J, with 3 bases between the two ends. The sequenced sample consisted of peripheral blood. The chain uses TRBV30 and TRBJ2-7; D gene uncertain. The clonotype originates from a woman in her 50s with acute or convalescent COVID-19. The CDR3, as DNA: TGTGCCTGGAGTGTACTCTACGAGCAGTACTTC. It yields the protein CAWSVLYEQYF.